This paragraph reports one T cell receptor (beta chain). This clonotype was observed many times. Its antigen remains unidentified. No clone much larger than this one lies a single base away; base qualities are absent. Germline trimming amounts to 6 bases on V and 1 base on J, with 5 as the count of junction bases outside the gene matches. From cysteine to phenylalanine, the CDR3 is 16 amino acids long. CDR3 DNA only is kept here, 48 bases in frame from base 1. The germline V gene specifies SGHVS as CDR1 and FQNEAQ as CDR2. Stable Graves' hyperthyroidism was defined as the absence of progression to ophthalmopathy over 18 months of follow-up. Hyperthyroidism patients were newly diagnosed, had a disease duration of under 2 months, and were aged 18 to 65 years. Patients with uncontrolled infections, other autoimmune diseases, pregnancy or lactation were excluded. Diagnoses were based on clinical symptoms, serum thyroxine and TRAb, thyroid ultrasound and orbital computed tomography. PBMCs were isolated from 8 to 10 ml of fresh peripheral blood by Ficoll-Paque density gradient centrifugation. Total RNA was extracted with Trizol reagent, and quality was checked on an Agilent 2100 Bioanalyzer.

This sample is drawn from a study of T cells in Graves' hyperthyroidism and ophthalmopathy (dated by TCRdb to 2018 to 2020). About the full investigation: Peripheral blood samples were taken at initial diagnosis, before any treatment was given. To identify TCR V-J signatures that set the groups apart, the researchers used a discovery cohort of about a hundred patients, made up of 43 with Graves' ophthalmopathy and about 55 with stable Graves' hyperthyroidism. Prospective prediction of ophthalmopathy was tested in an independent validation cohort of approximately 18 hyperthyroidism patients and 17 patients who later progressed to ophthalmopathy. The roughly 100 discovery patients were randomly split 7:3 into training and test sets. The study also compared thyroid tissue and blood T-cell repertoires from over 5 Graves' hyperthyroidism patients. Once sampling was done, hyperthyroidism patients were given methimazole at a starting dose of 30 mg daily, whereas ophthalmopathy patients were given high-dose intravenous methylprednisolone. The paper reports TCR Vbeta CDR3 sequencing of 135 peripheral blood samples: 43 ophthalmopathy, fewer than 80 hyperthyroidism and approximately 17 progressor patients.

Amplification of TCR beta CDR3 regions was carried out from RNA transcripts. For the first round of RT-PCR on the TCR CDR3, the HTBI primer set was used together with the Qiagen OneStep RT-PCR kit. Libraries were constructed in a second round of multiplex PCR, after which size selection and purification were performed. The libraries were sequenced on an Illumina HiSeq2000 using paired-end 100 bp reads. Under the source paper's analysis protocol: SOAPnuke was used to process the raw data, throwing out any read that contained adapters or uncalled bases, had a mean Phred below 15, or lacked an exact constant-primer or identifier match. High-quality paired reads were merged using COPE v1.2.5, and each unique nucleotide sequence was defined as a clonotype. Clonotypes were aligned to IMGT TRBV, TRBD and TRBJ reference segments using MiTCR v1.1. Analysis was restricted to V-J combinations with a frequency above 0.0001, which covered 99.2% of repertoires. A TCS score was defined as the ratio between F50 (clonal expansion) and ExV (chaos), using BLOSUM62-based TCRdist between CDR3 peptides within each V-J. Welch's t-statistics and random forest reduced fewer than 600 V-J features to under 15, which were used in a naive Bayes classifier (R e1071). The raw public reads went through TCRdb reprocessing: fastp at Q25, MiXCR clone calling, in-frame beta chains kept. Each record represents a unique CDR3 protein, reported with the most common genes and DNA among its rows. The V and J calls were determined by TCRdb, not by the authors. The sample table shows about 400,000 distinct CDR3 sequences, and roughly 15% are seen once. Of the sample, more than 4.5% is held by the ten largest clones.

Broad study findings and their caveats: A model built on a 13 V-J signature distinguished ophthalmopathy from stable hyperthyroidism, reaching about 89% sensitivity and 81.08% specificity in cross-validation and 80%/75% in testing. Most expanded thyroid clonotypes (frequency above 0.001) were also detected in blood, a finding suggesting that blood repertoires may reflect thyroid immune responses. In validation, the model predicted progression to ophthalmopathy a median of about 6.5 months before onset, with about 67% sensitivity and around 76% specificity. No statistical method was used to set the sample size in advance, and investigators knew the group allocation.

This TCR came from a woman in her late teens or twenties with Graves' hyperthyroidism. Sequenced sample: blood. The chain uses TRBV7-8 and TRBJ2-1, and TRBD2 matches 11 of the central bases. For the CDR3, the sequence is CASSPLAGGSYNEQFF. DNA sequence: TGTGCCAGCAGTCCTCTAGCGGGGGGATCCTACAATGAGCAGTTCTTC.